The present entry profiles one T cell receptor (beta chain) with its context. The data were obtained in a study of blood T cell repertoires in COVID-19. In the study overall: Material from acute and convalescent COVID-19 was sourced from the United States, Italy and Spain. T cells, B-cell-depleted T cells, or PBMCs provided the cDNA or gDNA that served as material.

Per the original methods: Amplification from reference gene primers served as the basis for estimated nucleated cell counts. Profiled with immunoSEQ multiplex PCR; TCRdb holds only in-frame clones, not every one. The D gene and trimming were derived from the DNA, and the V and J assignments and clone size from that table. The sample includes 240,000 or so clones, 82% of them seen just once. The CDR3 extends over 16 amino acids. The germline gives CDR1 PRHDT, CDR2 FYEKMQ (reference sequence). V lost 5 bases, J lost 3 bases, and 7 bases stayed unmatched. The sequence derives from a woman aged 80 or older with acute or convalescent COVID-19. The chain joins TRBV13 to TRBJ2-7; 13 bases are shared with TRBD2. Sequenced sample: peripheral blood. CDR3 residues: CASSAGLAGKYYEQYF. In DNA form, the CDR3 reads TGTGCCAGCAGCGCGGGACTAGCGGGGAAGTACTACGAGCAGTACTTC.